What follows are 15 T cell receptor beta chains derived from one specimen sequenced in a study of shared clonotypes between healthy human individuals. Using immunoSEQ multiplex PCR, the repertoire was profiled, and TCRdb retains in-frame clones only, with some absent. In the table there are about 2.3 million clones, around 90% of which are singletons. Sequencing was carried out using naive CD4+ T cells from PBMCs. Subset reported: CD45RA+ positively selected. All receptors come from a man between 18 and 35 years old in good health. Some clones in this sample may be carry-over from other donors' samples.

The chain is built from TRBV7-2 and TRBJ2-1; D remains unclear. The V end was cut by 5 bases, the J end by 10 bases, with 15 bases between. The CDR3 runs to 13 residues. Germline assignment: CDR1 SGHTA and CDR2 FQGNSA. Here the CDR3 DNA reads TGTGCCAGCAGCCCCTCGGTGGGCAGAGAGCAGTTCTTC. It encodes CASSPSVGREQFF.

About this clone itself: Other nucleotide sequences from this sample produce the same CDR3. The V call is TRBV5-1, the J call TRBJ2-5; D is undetermined. V shed 0 bases and J shed 2 bases, with 8 bases lying between them. The CDR3 is 14 amino acids. CDR1 and CDR2 from the germline V gene are SGHRS and YFSETQ. CDR3 protein: CASSLAALQETQYF. The CDR3 nucleotides are TGCGCCAGCAGCTTGGCCGCCTTGCAAGAGACCCAGTACTTC. The variable domain in full, completed from reference TRBV5-1 and TRBJ2-5, reads KAGVTQTPRYLIKTRGQQVTLSCSPISGHRSVSWYQQTPGQGLQFLFEYFSETQRNKGNFPGRFSGRQFSNSRSEMNVSTLELGDSALYLCASSLAALQETQYFGPGTRLLVL.

This clone was found once. The rearrangement uses TRBV19 and TRBJ2-1; D unresolved. V lost 3 bases to trimming and J lost 2 bases, with 8 bases between them. Germline CDR1 and CDR2: LNHDA and SQIVND (reference sequence). This CDR3 has 14 residues. The CDR3 region is CASSIQRTYNEQFF. CDR3 DNA: TGTGCCAGTAGTATTCAACGGACCTACAATGAGCAGTTCTTC.

In this sample, this clone turned up once. The V and J genes are TRBV2 and TRBJ1-2; 12 positions match TRBD1. The CDR3 spans 17 residues. J gave up 1 base and V 9 bases, and 12 bases lay outside the gene matches. Germline values: CDR1 SNHLY, CDR2 FYNNEI. CDR3 in amino acids: CASHSGTGGVINYGYTF. In nucleotides, the CDR3 is TGTGCCAGTCATTCCGGGACAGGGGGCGTTATTAACTATGGCTACACCTTC.

CDR3 sequence: CASSPTGQGDNEQFF. DNA of the CDR3: TGTGCCAGCTCCCCGACGGGGCAGGGCGACAATGAGCAGTTCTTC. The chain links TRBV18 to TRBJ2-1; D is tentatively TRBD1 or TRBD2 (5 bases each). Germline CDR1 KGHSH, CDR2 LQKENI. The CDR3 runs 15 residues. V gave up 6 bases and J gave up 5 bases, with 17 bases separating them.

This clone was recorded once. This chain joins TRBV5-1 and TRBJ2-1; a possible D gene is TRBD2 (5 bases). The CDR3 length is 16 residues. Trimming shortened V by 4 bases and J by 0 bases, and 14 bases separated the two germline ends. The germline V gene has CDR1 SGHRS and CDR2 YFSETQ. The CDR3 DNA follows: TGCGCCAGCAGCGGACCCGGACTGAGCTCCTACAATGAGCAGTTCTTC. It translates to CASSGPGLSSYNEQFF.

The chain combines TRBV7-2 with TRBJ2-7, with a tentative D call TRBD2 (7 bases). Germline V lookup: CDR1 SGHTA, CDR2 FQGNSA. The CDR3 contains 16 residues. V lost 4 bases and J 3 bases, leaving 19 bases between the germline ends. The CDR3 loop is CASSSRGGATFYEQYF. CDR3 sequence (DNA): TGTGCCAGCAGCTCCCGAGGGGGGGCAACATTCTACGAGCAGTACTTC.

This chain links TRBV5-3 with TRBJ2-3; 9 bases are shared with TRBD2. TRBV5-3 is noted as an ORF with a role that remains uncertain. The V gene end was trimmed by 4 bases and the J gene end by 4 bases; junction bases not matched to a gene: 22. The CDR3 loop spans 20 amino acids. CDR3 protein: CARSTRQGEIAGVHADTQYF. As DNA, the CDR3 is TGTGCCAGAAGCACCCGACAGGGCGAAATAGCGGGAGTACACGCAGATACGCAGTATTTT.

This chain connects TRBV6-5 to TRBJ1-2, with D possibly matching TRBD1 (6 bases). Per the germline V gene, CDR1 is MNHEY and CDR2 is SVGAGI. Trimming took 9 bases from V and 3 from J, leaving 17 bases between them. This CDR3 comprises 14 residues. The CDR3 spells CASRGTSSDYGYTF. The CDR3, as DNA: TGTGCCAGTAGGGGGACGTCGTCGGACTATGGCTACACCTTC.

V usage is TRBV7-6 and J usage is TRBJ2-1; 8 bases are a match to TRBD2. Germline loops: CDR1 SGHVS, CDR2 FNYEAQ. V was clipped by 3 bases and J by 6 bases; unmatched bases: 4. The CDR3 sequence is 14 residues long. The CDR3 region has the DNA TGTGCCAGCAGCTTGTCCGCGGGGGGCAATGAGCAGTTCTTC. This sequence encodes CASSLSAGGNEQFF.

The V and J genes are TRBV4-1 and TRBJ2-3; D is perhaps TRBD1 (6 bases). The V gene's germline CDR1 is MGHRA and CDR2 YSYEKL. V was trimmed by 0 bases and J by 3 bases, leaving 13 bases between them. This CDR3 has 16 residues. CDR3 bases: TGCGCCAGCAGCCAAGAAACAGGGTGGAATACAGATACGCAGTATTTT. Amino acids: CASSQETGWNTDTQYF.

This clone was counted once. The junction and the germline gene differ at one end; a read error may be behind it. This sample includes further DNA sequences coding for the same CDR3. V is TRBV4-2 and J is TRBJ2-7; 9 bases map to TRBD2. The germline CDR1 and CDR2 sequences are LGHNA and YNFKEQ. The CDR3 has 15 amino acids. CDR3 sequence (DNA): TGTGCCAGCAGCCAAGATAGCGGGAGCTCCTATGAGCAGTACTTC. It codes for CASSQDSGSSYEQYF.

The genes are TRBV29-1 and TRBJ1-1; D is ambiguous. The CDR3 extends over 12 amino acids. In germline, CDR1 is SQVTM, CDR2 ANQGSEA. V lost 3 bases and J lost 0, with 5 bases in between. The CDR3 sequence: CSVDWVNTEAFF. In DNA form, the CDR3 reads TGCAGCGTTGACTGGGTGAACACTGAAGCTTTCTTT.

This chain joins TRBV19 and TRBJ2-7; D perhaps matches TRBD2 (5 bases). There are 16 residues in the CDR3. Germline V gives CDR1 LNHDA, CDR2 SQIVND (reference sequence). V lost 3 bases and J lost 2, with 17 bases in between. CDR3 amino acids: CASSILPRGAPYEQYF. The CDR3 nucleotides are TGTGCCAGTAGTATCCTCCCACGGGGAGCCCCCTACGAGCAGTACTTC.

A single count supports this clone. This CDR3 is CASSPSVSNQPQHF. For the CDR3, the DNA is TGTGCCAGCTCACCGTCCGTTAGCAATCAGCCCCAGCATTTT. This rearrangement joins TRBV18 to TRBJ1-5; D is ambiguous. Germline loops: CDR1 KGHSH, CDR2 LQKENI. This CDR3 comprises 14 residues. V lost 3 bases and J 0 bases, leaving 6 bases between the germline ends.